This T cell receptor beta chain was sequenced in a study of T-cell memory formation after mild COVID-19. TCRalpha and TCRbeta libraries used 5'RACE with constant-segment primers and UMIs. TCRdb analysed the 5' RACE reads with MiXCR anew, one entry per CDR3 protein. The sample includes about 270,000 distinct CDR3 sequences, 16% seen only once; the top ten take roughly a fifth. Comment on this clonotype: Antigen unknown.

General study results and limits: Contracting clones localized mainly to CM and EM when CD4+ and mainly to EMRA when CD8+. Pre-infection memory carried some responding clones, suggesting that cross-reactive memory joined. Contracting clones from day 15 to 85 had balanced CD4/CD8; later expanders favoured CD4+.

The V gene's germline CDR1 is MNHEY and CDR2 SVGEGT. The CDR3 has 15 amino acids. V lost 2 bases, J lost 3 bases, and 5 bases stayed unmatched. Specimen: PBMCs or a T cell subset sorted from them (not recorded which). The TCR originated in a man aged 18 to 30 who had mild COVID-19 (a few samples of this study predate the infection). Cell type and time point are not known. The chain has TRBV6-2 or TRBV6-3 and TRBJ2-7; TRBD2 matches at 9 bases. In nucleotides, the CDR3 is TGTGCCAGCAGTTACGATAGCGGGGGACTCTACGAGCAGTACGTC. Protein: CASSYDSGGLYEQYV.